Following are 27 T cell receptor beta chains from one sample sequenced in a study of blood T cell repertoires in COVID-19. Generated by immunoSEQ multiplex PCR, the TCRdb table keeps only in-frame clones and is missing some. This table holds some 450,000 clones, 88% found once. Material: peripheral blood. These TCRs come from a woman aged 50 to 60 with COVID-19, enrolled during active disease.

Details on this clone: Other DNA sequences of this sample code for an identical CDR3. The chain joins TRBV3-1 (or the pseudogene TRBV3-2) to TRBJ2-3; possibly TRBD1 for D (6 bases). The CDR3 covers 15 residues. Germline values: CDR1 LGHDT, CDR2 YNNKEL (reference sequence). V dropped 4 bases and J dropped 0 bases, with 11 bases sitting between them. For the CDR3, the DNA is TGTGCCAGCAGCCCCCTGGGACAAAGCACAGATACGCAGTATTTT. It specifies CASSPLGQSTDTQYF.

The chain links TRBV7-9 to TRBJ1-3; D gene uncertain. The CDR3 covers 15 residues. The germline gives CDR1 SEHNR, CDR2 FQNEAQ (reference sequence). V was trimmed by 5 bases and J by 1 base, leaving 12 bases between them. The CDR3 region has the DNA TGTGCCAGCAGCGTTCCGGGAGGATCTGGAAACACCATATATTTT. This encodes CASSVPGGSGNTIYF.

This clone has a handful of counts. This sequence joins TRBV5-5 and TRBJ1-6, with D perhaps matching TRBD1 (5 bases). V shed 4 bases and J shed 3 bases, with 11 bases lying between them. This CDR3 contains 15 residues. Germline CDR1 SGHKS, CDR2 YYEKEE (reference sequence). DNA for the CDR3: TGTGCCAGCAGCCAACAAGACAGCTATAATTCACCCCTCCACTTT. Protein sequence: CASSQQDSYNSPLHF.

The gene calls are TRBV9 and TRBJ1-2, with TRBD1 matching over 7 bases. V was clipped by 4 bases and J by 13 bases; unmatched bases: 7. CDR1 and CDR2 from the germline V gene are SGDLS and YYNGEE. This CDR3 has 11 amino acids. CDR3 sequence reads: CASSRDSAATF. CDR3 nucleotide sequence: TGTGCCAGCAGCCGGGACAGCGCTGCCACCTTC.

The chain uses TRBV9 and TRBJ1-1; maybe TRBD1 (5 bases). The CDR3 consists of 14 residues. V was cut by 2 bases and J by 3 bases, with 11 bases left in between. Looked up from germline, CDR1 is SGDLS and CDR2 is YYNGEE. The CDR3 bases are TGTGCCAGCAGCGTGGACACCACCGACACTGAAGCTTTCTTT. Encoded protein: CASSVDTTDTEAFF.

The V call is TRBV29-1, the J call TRBJ1-1; possible D gene TRBD1, 6 bases. Per germline, CDR1 SQVTM and CDR2 ANQGSEA. The V gene lost 1 base and the J gene lost 1 base, with 16 bases spanning the gap. The CDR3 sequence is 16 residues long. Here the CDR3 DNA reads TGCAGCGTTGAAGCCCCGGACAGCCAGGGGAACACTGAAGCTTTCTTT. Protein: CSVEAPDSQGNTEAFF.

J is TRBJ2-2 and V is TRBV5-1, with 10 bases that match TRBD2. The J segment lost 1 base and the V segment lost 0 bases, leaving 3 bases of the junction unmatched. The CDR3 is 17 amino acids. Germline values: CDR1 SGHRS, CDR2 YFSETQ. The CDR3 spells CASSLVLAGVNTGELFF. CDR3 nucleotide sequence: TGCGCCAGCAGCTTGGTTCTAGCGGGGGTGAACACCGGGGAGCTGTTTTTT.

Only a few counts were recorded for this clone. The CDR3 DNA sequence: TGTGCCAGCAGTCCCACCCGGGGGGTGTACACTGAAGCTTTCTTT. Translating gives CASSPTRGVYTEAFF. The chain links TRBV6-2 or TRBV6-3 to TRBJ1-1; maybe TRBD1 (5 bases). From germline, CDR1 is MNHEY and CDR2 SVGEGT. The CDR3 is 15 amino acids. V lost 5 bases to trimming and J lost 3 bases, with 16 bases between them.

The chain links TRBV24-1 to TRBJ2-5, with D uncertain. The CDR3 spans 16 residues. Trimming pared 2 bases from V and 1 base from J, leaving 13 bases between. Germline values: CDR1 KGHDR, CDR2 SFDVKD. The CDR3 bases are TGTGCCACCAGTGATTCTACCCGGGTCAGCCAAGAGACCCAGTACTTC. It codes for CATSDSTRVSQETQYF.

About this clone: The sample has other DNA sequences that encode this CDR3 too. The V call is TRBV18, the J call TRBJ2-7; D not resolved. CDR1 and CDR2 (germline): KGHSH, LQKENI. The CDR3 covers 12 residues. V was trimmed by 6 bases and J by 0 bases, leaving 6 bases between them. DNA of the CDR3: TGTGCCAGCTCTCCCAGCTCCTACGAGCAGTACTTC. Its protein is CASSPSSYEQYF.

This chain uses TRBV19 with TRBJ1-5, with D maybe TRBD1 (5 bases). This CDR3 contains 14 residues. CDR1 and CDR2 (germline): LNHDA, SQIVND (reference sequence). V lost 5 bases to trimming and J lost 5 bases, with 13 bases between them. CDR3 coding DNA: TGTGCCAGTAGTTTGGGGGACTCCCATCAGCCCCAGCATTTT. It is translated as CASSLGDSHQPQHF.

The chain joins TRBV5-1 to TRBJ2-7, with 11 positions matching TRBD2. J lost 2 bases, V lost 2 bases, and 3 bases had no gene match. The CDR3 consists of 15 residues. Per the germline V gene, CDR1 is SGHRS and CDR2 is YFSETQ. CDR3 region: CASSFTSGGTYEQYF. The DNA for the CDR3 is TGCGCCAGCAGCTTCACTAGCGGGGGTACCTACGAGCAGTACTTC.

The V and J genes are TRBV6-5 and TRBJ2-1, with D possibly matching TRBD1 (6 bases). V was shortened by 6 bases and J by 9 bases, with 12 bases between the two germline ends. CDR1 and CDR2 (germline): MNHEY, SVGAGI. The CDR3 totals 12 residues. The CDR3 DNA reads as TGTGCCAGCAGAGAGGTAGGGGGTGAGCAGTTCTTC. Translated: CASREVGGEQFF.

This chain links TRBV18 with TRBJ1-2, with 10 positions matching TRBD1. From germline, CDR1 is KGHSH and CDR2 LQKENI. The ends lost 2 bases at V and 8 bases at J; junction bases unmatched: 8. The CDR3 extends over 15 amino acids. The CDR3 DNA reads as TGTGCCAGCTCACCATCGACAGGGGGCTTGAGAGGCTACACCTTC. Translating gives CASSPSTGGLRGYTF.

V and J are TRBV6-2 or TRBV6-3 and TRBJ2-3; 12 bases align to TRBD2. Per the germline V gene, CDR1 is MNHEY and CDR2 is SVGEGT. The CDR3 is 17 amino acids. V lost 0 bases to trimming and J lost 6 bases; unmatched junction nucleotides: 7. The CDR3 DNA reads as TGTGCCAGCAGTTACTCCACGACTAGCGGGAGAGGGGATACGCAGTATTTT. Its translation is CASSYSTTSGRGDTQYF.

The chain combines TRBV5-1 with TRBJ1-5, with D perhaps matching TRBD1 (5 bases). Trimming pared 1 base from V and 7 bases from J, leaving 12 bases between. The germline CDR1 and CDR2 sequences are SGHRS and YFSETQ. CDR3 length: 14 amino acids. CDR3 sequence reads: CASSLSVGGQPQHF. As DNA, the CDR3 is TGCGCCAGCAGCTTGAGTGTCGGGGGGCAGCCCCAGCATTTT.

This chain uses TRBV9 with TRBJ1-1, with TRBD1 identical over 10 bases. V shed 3 bases and J 0 bases; nucleotides not matched to a gene: 5. Germline V gene sequence: CDR1 SGDLS, CDR2 YYNGEE. The CDR3 spans 16 residues. The CDR3: CASSAEGQGMNTEAFF. Written as DNA, the CDR3 is TGTGCCAGCAGCGCGGAGGGACAGGGGATGAACACTGAAGCTTTCTTT.

The V gene is TRBV5-1, the J gene TRBJ1-1; 7 bases agree with TRBD1. CDR1 and CDR2 (germline): SGHRS, YFSETQ. The CDR3 contains 16 residues. Trimming cost V 4 bases and J 0 bases; bases outside gene matches: 9. The CDR3 is CASSPEPGTVNTEAFF. The DNA of the CDR3 is TGCGCCAGCAGCCCCGAACCCGGGACAGTGAACACTGAAGCTTTCTTT. Full variable domain (rest looked up from reference TRBV5-1 and TRBJ1-1): KAGVTQTPRYLIKTRGQQVTLSCSPISGHRSVSWYQQTPGQGLQFLFEYFSETQRNKGNFPGRFSGRQFSNSRSEMNVSTLELGDSALYLCASSPEPGTVNTEAFFGQGTRLTVV.

CDR3 in amino acids: CASSLGEGRPEAFF. The DNA of the CDR3 is TGCGCCAGCAGCTTGGGGGAGGGAAGACCTGAAGCTTTCTTT. The V gene is TRBV5-1, the J gene TRBJ1-1; no clear D gene. The V and J ends lost 0 bases and 6 bases respectively, with 12 bases between them. Per germline, CDR1 SGHRS and CDR2 YFSETQ. The CDR3 has 14 amino acids. Based on the CDR3 plus reference TRBV5-1 and TRBJ1-1, the full variable domain is KAGVTQTPRYLIKTRGQQVTLSCSPISGHRSVSWYQQTPGQGLQFLFEYFSETQRNKGNFPGRFSGRQFSNSRSEMNVSTLELGDSALYLCASSLGEGRPEAFFGQGTRLTVV.

This clone was counted only a few times. V usage is TRBV4-1 and J usage is TRBJ1-5, with a possible D match to TRBD1 (5 bases). Trimming removed 6 bases from V and 0 bases from J, with 12 bases in between. From germline, CDR1 is MGHRA and CDR2 YSYEKL. This CDR3 has 15 residues. The CDR3 protein is CASSSGMNSNQPQHF. CDR3 nucleotide sequence: TGCGCCAGCAGTTCAGGGATGAATAGCAATCAGCCCCAGCATTTT.

The CDR3 DNA is TGTGCCTGGGGGGGACTCCCCGGGAACACTGAAGCTTTCTTT. Protein product: CAWGGLPGNTEAFF. This chain connects TRBV30 to TRBJ1-1; tentative D call: TRBD1 (5 bases). The ends were cut back, 5 bases at V and 1 base at J, with 14 bases in the middle. There are 14 residues in the CDR3. Germline CDR1 and CDR2: GTSNPN and SVGIG (reference sequence).

This clone occurred once. The chain has TRBV4-1 and TRBJ1-2; TRBD1 agrees at 7 bases. In germline, CDR1 is MGHRA, CDR2 YSYEKL. This CDR3 is 15 amino acids long. Trimming at V came to 1 base and at J to 2 bases, leaving 4 bases not matched to a gene. The CDR3 sequence: CASSQVTGWNYGYTF. CDR3 coding DNA: TGCGCCAGCAGCCAAGTGACAGGGTGGAACTATGGCTACACCTTC.

This chain uses TRBV28 with TRBJ2-3, with a weak D call TRBD2 (5 bases). V was trimmed by 6 bases and J by 3 bases, leaving 13 bases between them. The CDR3 contains 14 residues. The germline V gene encodes CDR1 MDHEN and CDR2 SYDVKM. The CDR3 sequence: CASRPTGMTDTQYF. The CDR3 DNA reads TGTGCCAGCAGACCCACCGGGATGACAGATACGCAGTATTTT.

The chain has TRBV3-1 (or the pseudogene TRBV3-2) and TRBJ2-5; possible D gene TRBD2, 5 bases. The CDR3 has 16 amino acids. Deletions cut 3 bases from V and 1 base from J, with 15 bases between. Germline assignment: CDR1 LGHDT and CDR2 YNNKEL (reference sequence). The CDR3 DNA sequence: TGTGCCAGCAGCCATTCAGCTGCTAGCCTCCAAGAGACCCAGTACTTC. It translates to CASSHSAASLQETQYF.

This clone was counted a single time. V and J are TRBV28 and TRBJ1-6; 8 bases line up with TRBD1. The germline V gene has CDR1 MDHEN and CDR2 SYDVKM. The CDR3 has 15 amino acids. The trim removed 4 bases at V and 7 bases at J, leaving 6 bases unmatched. CDR3 sequence (DNA): TGTGCCAGCAGTTCGAGAAACAGGGGGAATTCACCCCTCCACTTT. Its translation: CASSSRNRGNSPLHF.

This clone was recorded once. For the CDR3, the DNA is TGTGCCAGCAGCCCTTTCGTCCGGGACAGGACCAACCCTAGCTATGGCTACACCTTC. This sequence encodes CASSPFVRDRTNPSYGYTF. This chain joins TRBV7-2 and TRBJ1-2, with 8 bases lining up with TRBD1. Per the germline V gene, CDR1 is SGHTA and CDR2 is FQGNSA. V dropped 5 bases and J dropped 4; count of bases not matched to a gene: 21. The CDR3 runs to 19 residues.

This rearrangement joins TRBV7-2 to TRBJ2-7, with D maybe TRBD2 (6 bases). The V end lost 1 base, the J end lost 5 bases, and 9 bases lay between the germline ends. There are 13 residues in the CDR3. Looked up from germline, CDR1 is SGHTA and CDR2 is FQGNSA. CDR3 nucleotide sequence: TGTGCCAGCAGCTTAGGGGGGGACGACGAGCAGTACTTC. Protein sequence: CASSLGGDDEQYF.